This T cell receptor beta chain was found in a study of shared clonotypes between healthy human individuals (dated by TCRdb to the early 2020s). Broadly, across the study: Two women and a few men aged 18 to 49 years were included in the cohort. To estimate repertoire size and how much clonotype sharing occurs between individuals, the study deeply sequenced the blood TCR repertoires of a handful of healthy adults. Different laboratories and diverse techniques were used to prepare libraries and sequence TCR repertoires, to increase sequencing depth and limit assay-specific biases. Per donor, three plates each were used for CD4 naive and CD4 memory, two for CD8 naive, and one for CD8 memory. Leukapheresis yielded between about 0.85 and 9.5 billion PBMCs per donor.

Using the deep immunoSEQ assay, TCR CDR3 regions were amplified from genomic DNA by multiplex PCR. For each cell subset, the extracted genomic DNA was distributed evenly across all wells of several immunoSEQ 96-well plates, and each plate served as one replicate. For sorted subsets, approximately 200 ng of genomic DNA, equivalent to roughly 30,000 T cell genomes, went into each replicate PCR. Purified libraries were measured with a Qubit 3.0 fluorometer, size-checked on a Bioanalyzer 2100, and measured again with the KAPA Library Quantification kit. Every immunoSEQ 96-well plate was sequenced on a separate single-read 150-cycle Illumina NextSeq 550 flow cell. The study's own analysis went as follows. Because only junctional sequences without quality scores were contained in the immunoSEQ output, filtering matching that applied to full-length reads could not be performed. To assign V/J genes and CDR3, sequences were annotated using PyIR, a Python wrapper for IgBLAST v1.9, with IMGT germline references. Reads with weak V/J assignments (E-value above 1e-6), missing CDR3, stop codons, out-of-frame junctions, or ambiguous translated residues were removed. V3J clonotypes were defined by identical inferred V gene, J gene, and CDR3 amino acid sequence. Percentage overlap between repertoires was computed as shared unique clonotypes divided by the size of the smaller repertoire. RTK rarefaction, the Chao1 estimator, and Recon v2.1 estimates of unobserved clonotypes were used to assess repertoire richness. OLGA was used to compute generation probabilities for all TCRbeta clonotypes that the gDNA method yielded from a few donors. Here the immuneACCESS table is served through TCRdb, limited to in-frame sequences with V and J called. Missing clones are a known gap in these copies; in checked studies unresolved V genes cover under half, and the rest lacks a known reason. V, J and clone size were drawn from that table, and D and trimming were deduced from the DNA. The sample table shows 1,100,000 or so clones, and around 82% are seen once. The ten largest clonotypes hold more than 0.45% of the sample.

The CDR3, cysteine through phenylalanine, is 14 amino acids long. This entry keeps only the CDR3 DNA: 42 bases, framed from base 1. In the germline V gene, CDR1 corresponds to SGHTS and CDR2 to YDEGEE. V drops 0 bases and J drops 6 bases, leaving 9 bases in between. A remark on this clone: Its cognate antigen has yet to be identified. No qualities accompany the bases; no much larger clone lies one base away.

The study at large found these results: Rarefaction of sorted-subset datasets indicated incomplete sequencing despite the large sequencing depth. Compared with non-shared clonotypes, clonotypes shared by all four sorted-subset donors had higher generation probabilities. Approximately 5% of naive CD4, 3.5% of naive CD8, roughly 2.4% of memory CD4, and 0.35% to 0.4% of memory CD8 clonotypes were shared across a few donors. Because the study included only a small number of donors, the genetic and exposure-history diversity represented was limited. Larger estimated clonotype richness was generally found for naive subsets than for memory subsets. Only blood was sampled, and tissue TCR repertoires likely differ from those in blood. Pairwise subsampling indicated that sequencing depth was expected to affect the degree of clonotype sharing among donors.

The donors were healthy, HIV-negative adults with no recently reported acute infections or vaccinations. All donors were Caucasian adults living in Nashville, Tennessee, USA. CD4+ T cells were enriched through magnetic negative selection, after which naive cells were positively selected on CD45RA and the remaining negative fraction served as the memory subset. Blood was collected by leukapheresis, and PBMCs were isolated by Ficoll-Histopaque density gradient centrifugation and then cryopreserved in liquid nitrogen vapor phase. Purity and quantity of every magnetically sorted T cell population were checked by analytical flow cytometry. Each sorted fraction had its genomic DNA isolated and then quantified by UV absorbance on a Nanodrop 2000c.

The receptor was isolated from a man in his late teens or twenties in good health. Some clones in this sample may be carry-over from other donors' samples. The sample comprised memory CD4+ T cells from PBMCs. In light of the paper, this sample's cell subset or site label describes: CD45RA-negative fraction. This sequence uses TRBV5-8 and TRBJ2-2; confidence is insufficient to name the D gene. The CDR3 corresponds to CASSLGPSAGELFF. In nucleotides, the sequence is TGTGCCAGCAGCTTGGGGCCTTCAGCCGGGGAGCTGTTTTTT.